These T cell receptor beta chains were read from a single sample in a study of Tregs in tolerant kidney transplant recipients. Produced via immunoSEQ multiplex PCR; TCRdb's table is partial and in-frame only. The table lists 35,000 to 55,000 clones, around 90% of them singletons. Material: Tregs from blood. The source of these receptors is a human donor in good health. CDR3s include the opening cysteine and the closing phenylalanine or tryptophan. Fields, in order: clone size, V gene, J gene, D gene, CDR3 protein, CDR3 DNA. A D gene is named only where the DNA matches it firmly. Clone size is shown for a subset of rows, as once, few, many or a class of expanded clone.

size: once
V: TRBV9
J: TRBJ1-1
D: NA
CDR3: CASSVQVGTEAFF
DNA: TGTGCCAGCAGCGTTCAGGTAGGCACTGAAGCTTTCTTT

size: NA
V: TRBV10-1
J: TRBJ2-1
D: NA
CDR3: CASSRGDSYNEQFF
DNA: TGCGCCAGCAGTAGGGGGGACTCCTACAATGAGCAGTTCTTC

size: NA
V: TRBV11-2
J: TRBJ2-2
D: NA
CDR3: CASSQVTGSNTGELFF
DNA: TGTGCCAGCAGCCAAGTTACCGGGTCCAACACCGGGGAGCTGTTTTTT

size: few
V: TRBV18
J: TRBJ1-4
D: NA
CDR3: CASSPFRLGLDEKLFF
DNA: TGTGCCAGCTCACCATTCAGGTTGGGGTTGGATGAAAAACTGTTTTTT

size: NA
V: TRBV6-4
J: TRBJ1-2
D: NA
CDR3: CASSASGLDGYTF
DNA: TGTGCCAGCAGTGCTTCAGGGTTGGATGGCTACACCTTC

size: NA
V: TRBV6-5
J: TRBJ1-1
D: NA
CDR3: CASSYAGRFRGAEAFF
DNA: TGTGCCAGCAGTTACGCGGGACGATTTCGAGGCGCTGAAGCTTTCTTT

size: NA
V: TRBV6-1
J: TRBJ1-5
D: NA
CDR3: CASSRPTGPNQPQHF
DNA: TGTGCCAGCAGCCGACCGACAGGCCCCAATCAGCCCCAGCATTTT

size: NA
V: TRBV7-9
J: TRBJ1-1
D: NA
CDR3: CASSLLAANTEAFF
DNA: TGTGCCAGCAGCTTATTGGCAGCGAACACTGAAGCTTTCTTT

size: NA
V: TRBV7-9
J: TRBJ2-5
D: NA
CDR3: CASSYGSVVTQYF
DNA: TGTGCCAGCAGCTATGGGTCGGTGGTGACCCAGTACTTC

size: NA
V: TRBV5-1
J: TRBJ1-6
D: NA
CDR3: CASSRTHVISSYNSPLHF
DNA: TGCGCCAGCAGCAGGACGCATGTAATTAGCTCCTATAATTCACCCCTCCACTTT

size: NA
V: TRBV11-2
J: TRBJ1-2
D: NA
CDR3: CASSLQRGFQTRGYTF
DNA: TGTGCCAGCAGCTTACAGCGGGGGTTCCAAACCCGTGGCTACACCTTC

size: NA
V: TRBV2
J: TRBJ1-1
D: NA
CDR3: CASGSEGYTEAFF
DNA: TGTGCCAGCGGCTCGGAAGGGTACACTGAAGCTTTCTTT

size: NA
V: TRBV13
J: TRBJ1-5
D: NA
CDR3: CASTLRPNQPQHF
DNA: TGTGCCAGCACCCTCCGCCCCAATCAGCCCCAGCATTTT

size: NA
V: TRBV9
J: TRBJ2-7
D: TRBD1
CDR3: CASSPGDRAFEQYF
DNA: TGTGCCAGCAGCCCCGGGGACAGGGCCTTCGAGCAGTACTTC

size: NA
V: TRBV19
J: TRBJ1-5
D: NA
CDR3: CAGSRSGNQPQHF
DNA: TGTGCCGGCTCCCGTTCCGGCAATCAGCCCCAGCATTTT

size: NA
V: TRBV18
J: TRBJ1-1
D: NA
CDR3: CASSPRGANTEAFF
DNA: TGTGCCAGCTCACCACGGGGGGCGAACACTGAAGCTTTCTTT

size: NA
V: TRBV6-6
J: TRBJ2-5
D: TRBD1
CDR3: CASTRGQETQYF
DNA: TGTGCCAGCACGAGGGGGCAGGAGACCCAGTACTTC

size: NA
V: TRBV12-5
J: TRBJ1-1
D: NA
CDR3: CASGLNSNTEAFF
DNA: TGTGCTAGTGGTTTAAACTCTAACACTGAAGCTTTCTTT